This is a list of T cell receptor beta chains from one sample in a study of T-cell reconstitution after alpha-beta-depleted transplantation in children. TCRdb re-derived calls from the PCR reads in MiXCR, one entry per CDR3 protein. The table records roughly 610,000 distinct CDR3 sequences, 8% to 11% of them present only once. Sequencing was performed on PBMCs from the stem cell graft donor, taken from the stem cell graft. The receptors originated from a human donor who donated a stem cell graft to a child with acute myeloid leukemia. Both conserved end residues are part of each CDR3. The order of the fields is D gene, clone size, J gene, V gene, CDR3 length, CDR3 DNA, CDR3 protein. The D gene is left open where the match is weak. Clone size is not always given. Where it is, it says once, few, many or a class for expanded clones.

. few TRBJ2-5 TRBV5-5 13 TGTGCCAGCAGCTTGAGTCCTGTCGAGACCCAGTACTTC CASSLSPVETQYF
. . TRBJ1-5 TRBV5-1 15 TGCGCCAGCAGCTTGGGACTGGCTATCGATCAGCCCCAGCATTTT CASSLGLAIDQPQHF
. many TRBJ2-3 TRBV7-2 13 TGTGCCAGCAGCTTTCATGGACGGGATACGCAGTATTTT CASSFHGRDTQYF
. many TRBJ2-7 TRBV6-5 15 TGTGCCAGCAGTTACTCAATGGGAGGCCCCTACGAGCAGTACTTC CASSYSMGGPYEQYF
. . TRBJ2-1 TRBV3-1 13 TGTGCCAGCAGCCAAGGAAGAGTATCCGAGCAGTTCTTC CASSQGRVSEQFF
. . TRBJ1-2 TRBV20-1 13 TGCAGTGCTAGACAACCGGGACTCTATGGCTACACCTTC CSARQPGLYGYTF
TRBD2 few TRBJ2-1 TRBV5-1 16 TGCGCCAGCAGCCGCGACCTAGCGGGACTTGACAATGAGCAGTTCTTC CASSRDLAGLDNEQFF
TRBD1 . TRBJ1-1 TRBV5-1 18 TGCGCCAGCAGCGGAATGGGACAGGGGGCTCCTTGGGCCACTGAAGCTTTCTTT CASSGMGQGAPWATEAFF
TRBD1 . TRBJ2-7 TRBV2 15 TGTGCCAGCAGTGAAGCCCGGACAGGGACGGGCGAGCAGTACTTC CASSEARTGTGEQYF
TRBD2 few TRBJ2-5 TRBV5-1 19 TGCGCCAGCAGCTTGGATCCGGGACTAGCGGGAGAGGGGCAAGAGACCCAGTACTTC CASSLDPGLAGEGQETQYF
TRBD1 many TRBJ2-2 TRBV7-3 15 TGTGCCAGCAGCTCCAGGACAGGGGGGGCCGGGGAGCTGTTTTTT CASSSRTGGAGELFF
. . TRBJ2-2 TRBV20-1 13 TGCAGTGCTAGAGATGCCCTCGGCGGGGAGCTGTTTTTT CSARDALGGELFF
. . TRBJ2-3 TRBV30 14 TGTGCCCATTCAACAGGGAGCCCCCCAGATACGCAGTATTTT CAHSTGSPPDTQYF
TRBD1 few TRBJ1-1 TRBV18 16 TGTGCCAGCTCACCACGTAGACAGGGTTGGGACACTGAAGCTTTCTTT CASSPRRQGWDTEAFF
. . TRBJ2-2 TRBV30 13 TGTGCCTGGAGTGTAGAGGTAGCCGGGGAGCTGTTTTTT CAWSVEVAGELFF
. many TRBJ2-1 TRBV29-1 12 TGCAGCGTGGGCGGCGGGGTAAGGGAGCAGTTCTTC CSVGGGVREQFF
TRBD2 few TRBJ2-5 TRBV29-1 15 TGCAGCGTTTCGGGACTAGCGGGAGTAGGGGAGACCCAGTACTTC CSVSGLAGVGETQYF
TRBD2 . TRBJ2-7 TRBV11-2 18 TGTGCCAGCAGCTTAACTAGCGGGAGGGCCTCGAACACCTACGAGCAGTACTTC CASSLTSGRASNTYEQYF
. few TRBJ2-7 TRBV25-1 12 TGTGCCAGCAGAGGGACCCCCGGGGAGCAGTACTTC CASRGTPGEQYF
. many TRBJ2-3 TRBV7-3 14 TGTGCCAGCAGCAGTCTAGCGATCACAGATACGCAGTATTTT CASSSLAITDTQYF
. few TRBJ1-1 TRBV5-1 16 TGCGCCAGCAGCTCCCCCCACCGGCAGTCGAACACTGAAGCTTTCTTT CASSSPHRQSNTEAFF
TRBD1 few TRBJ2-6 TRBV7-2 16 TGTGCCAGCAGCCTGCGACAGGGGGTTGGGGCCAACGTCCTGACTTTC CASSLRQGVGANVLTF
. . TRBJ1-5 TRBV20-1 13 TGCTGCTCCGCGAGGGGTAAAAATCAGCCCCAGCATTTT CCSARGKNQPQHF
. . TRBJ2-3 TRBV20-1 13 TGCAGTGCTAGAGATCTAGCGTCAGATACGCAGTATTTT CSARDLASDTQYF
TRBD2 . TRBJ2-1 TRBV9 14 TGTGCCAGCAGCGTCGGGACTAAGGGCAATGAGCAGTTCTTC CASSVGTKGNEQFF
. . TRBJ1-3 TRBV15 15 TGTGCCACCTACCAATTTGGGGGTTCTGGAAACACCATATATTTT CATYQFGGSGNTIYF
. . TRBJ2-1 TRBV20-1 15 TGCAGTGCTAGACCGAGGGGAGTAGCGGCCGATGAGCAGTTCTTC CSARPRGVAADEQFF
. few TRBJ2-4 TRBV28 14 TGTGCCAGCAGTTTAGTCGGGGATGGAAACATTCAGTACTTC CASSLVGDGNIQYF
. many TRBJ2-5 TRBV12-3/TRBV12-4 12 TGTGCCAGCAGTACAGGGCTAGAGACCCAGTACTTC CASSTGLETQYF
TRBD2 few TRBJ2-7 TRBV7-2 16 TGTGCCAGCAGCTTAGTGGGTTGGCTAGCGGGAGGCGAGCAGTACTTC CASSLVGWLAGGEQYF
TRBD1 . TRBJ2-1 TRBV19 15 TGTGCCAGTAGTGTCGGACAGGGGCGCCCCAACGAGCAGTTCTTC CASSVGQGRPNEQFF
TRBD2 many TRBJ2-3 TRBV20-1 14 TGCAGTGCTATCCCGGGGGGACGCACAGATACGCAGTATTTT CSAIPGGRTDTQYF
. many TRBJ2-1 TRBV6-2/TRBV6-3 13 TGTGCCCACGGAGTAGCGGTTTACAATGAGCAGTTCTTC CAHGVAVYNEQFF